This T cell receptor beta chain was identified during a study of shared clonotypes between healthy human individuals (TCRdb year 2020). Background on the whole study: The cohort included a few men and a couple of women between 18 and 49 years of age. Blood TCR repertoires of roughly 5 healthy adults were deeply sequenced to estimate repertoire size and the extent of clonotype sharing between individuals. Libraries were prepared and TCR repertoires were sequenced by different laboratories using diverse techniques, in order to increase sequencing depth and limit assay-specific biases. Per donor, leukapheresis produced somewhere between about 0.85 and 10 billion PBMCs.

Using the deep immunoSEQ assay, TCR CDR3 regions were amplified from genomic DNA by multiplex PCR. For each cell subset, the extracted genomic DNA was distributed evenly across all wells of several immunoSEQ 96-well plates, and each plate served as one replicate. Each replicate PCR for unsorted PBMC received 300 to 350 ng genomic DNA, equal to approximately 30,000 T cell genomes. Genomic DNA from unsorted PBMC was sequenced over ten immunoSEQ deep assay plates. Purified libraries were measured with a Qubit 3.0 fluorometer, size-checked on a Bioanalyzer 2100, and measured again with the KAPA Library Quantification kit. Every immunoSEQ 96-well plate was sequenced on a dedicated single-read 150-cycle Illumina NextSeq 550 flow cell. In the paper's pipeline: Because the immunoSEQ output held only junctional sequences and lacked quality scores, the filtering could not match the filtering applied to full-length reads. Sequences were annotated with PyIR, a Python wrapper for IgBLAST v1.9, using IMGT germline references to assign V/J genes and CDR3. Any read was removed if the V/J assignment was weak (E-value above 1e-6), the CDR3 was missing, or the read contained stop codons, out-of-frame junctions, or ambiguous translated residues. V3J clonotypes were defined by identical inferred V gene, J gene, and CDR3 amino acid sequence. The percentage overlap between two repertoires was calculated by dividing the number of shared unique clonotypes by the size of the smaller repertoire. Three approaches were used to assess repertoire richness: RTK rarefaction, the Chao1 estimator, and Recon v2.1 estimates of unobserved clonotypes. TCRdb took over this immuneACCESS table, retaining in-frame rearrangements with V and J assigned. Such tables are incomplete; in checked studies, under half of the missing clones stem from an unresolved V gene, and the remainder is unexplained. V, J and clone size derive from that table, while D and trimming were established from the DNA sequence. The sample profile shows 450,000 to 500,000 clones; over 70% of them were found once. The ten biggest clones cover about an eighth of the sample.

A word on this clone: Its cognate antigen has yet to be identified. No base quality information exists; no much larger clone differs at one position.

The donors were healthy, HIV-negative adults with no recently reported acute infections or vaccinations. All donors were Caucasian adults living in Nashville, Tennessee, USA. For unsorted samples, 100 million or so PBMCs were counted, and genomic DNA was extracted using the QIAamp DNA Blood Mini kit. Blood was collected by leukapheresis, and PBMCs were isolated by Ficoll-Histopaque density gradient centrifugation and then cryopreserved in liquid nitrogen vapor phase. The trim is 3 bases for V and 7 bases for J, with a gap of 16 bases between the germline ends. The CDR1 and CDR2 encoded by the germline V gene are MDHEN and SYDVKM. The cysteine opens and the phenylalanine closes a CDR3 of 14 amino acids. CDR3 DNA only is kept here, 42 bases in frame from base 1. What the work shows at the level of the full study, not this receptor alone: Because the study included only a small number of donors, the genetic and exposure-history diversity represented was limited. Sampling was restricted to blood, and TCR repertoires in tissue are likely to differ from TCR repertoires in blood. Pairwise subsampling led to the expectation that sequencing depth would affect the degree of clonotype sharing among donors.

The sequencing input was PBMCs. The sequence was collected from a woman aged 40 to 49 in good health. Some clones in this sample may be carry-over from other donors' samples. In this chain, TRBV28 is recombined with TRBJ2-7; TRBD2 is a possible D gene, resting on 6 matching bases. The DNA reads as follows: TGTGCCAGCAGTTTTGGGCAGCCGCGGGGAGAGCAGTACTTC. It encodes CASSFGQPRGEQYF.